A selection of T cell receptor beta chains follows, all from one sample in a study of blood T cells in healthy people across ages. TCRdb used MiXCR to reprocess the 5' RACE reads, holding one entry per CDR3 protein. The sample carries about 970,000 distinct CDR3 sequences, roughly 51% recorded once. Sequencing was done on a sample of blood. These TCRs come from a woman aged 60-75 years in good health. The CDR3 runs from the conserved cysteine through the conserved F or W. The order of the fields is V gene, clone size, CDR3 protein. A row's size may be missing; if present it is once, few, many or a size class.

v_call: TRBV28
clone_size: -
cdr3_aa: CASSLRVAGHRSSYNEQFF

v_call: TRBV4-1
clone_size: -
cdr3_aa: CASSPALTGLNTDTQYF

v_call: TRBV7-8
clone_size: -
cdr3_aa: CASSLGLAGETDTQYF

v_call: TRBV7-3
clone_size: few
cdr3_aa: CASSLTVLATYNEQFF

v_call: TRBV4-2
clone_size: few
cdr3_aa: CASSQERGLLTEAFF

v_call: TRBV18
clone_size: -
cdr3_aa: CASSHETGVGEQYF

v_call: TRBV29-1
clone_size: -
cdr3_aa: CSVAGTGTFDEQYF

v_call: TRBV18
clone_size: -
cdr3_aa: CASSPPRAGTNEQYF

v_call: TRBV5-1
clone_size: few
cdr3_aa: CASSTILAGTYNEQFF

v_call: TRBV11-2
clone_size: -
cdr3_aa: CASSSNVAGDTQYF

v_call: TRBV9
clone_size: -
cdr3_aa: CASSLGPPRGEQYF

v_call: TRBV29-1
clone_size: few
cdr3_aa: CSVEVGVKHTDTQYF